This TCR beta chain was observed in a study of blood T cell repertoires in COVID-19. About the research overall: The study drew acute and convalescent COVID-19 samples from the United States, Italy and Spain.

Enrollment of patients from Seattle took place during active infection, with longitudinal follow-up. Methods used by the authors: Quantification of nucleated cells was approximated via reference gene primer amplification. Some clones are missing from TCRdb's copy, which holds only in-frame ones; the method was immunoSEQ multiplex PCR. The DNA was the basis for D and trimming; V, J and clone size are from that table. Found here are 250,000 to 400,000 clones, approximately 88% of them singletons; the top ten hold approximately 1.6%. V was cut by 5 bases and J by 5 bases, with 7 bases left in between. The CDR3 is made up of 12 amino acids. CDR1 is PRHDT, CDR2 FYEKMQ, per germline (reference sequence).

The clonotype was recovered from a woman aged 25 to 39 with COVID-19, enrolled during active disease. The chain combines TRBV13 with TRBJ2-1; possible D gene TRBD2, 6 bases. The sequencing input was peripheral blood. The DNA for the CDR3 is TGTGCCAGCAGCCCGGGGGACAATGAGCAGTTCTTC. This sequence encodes CASSPGDNEQFF.